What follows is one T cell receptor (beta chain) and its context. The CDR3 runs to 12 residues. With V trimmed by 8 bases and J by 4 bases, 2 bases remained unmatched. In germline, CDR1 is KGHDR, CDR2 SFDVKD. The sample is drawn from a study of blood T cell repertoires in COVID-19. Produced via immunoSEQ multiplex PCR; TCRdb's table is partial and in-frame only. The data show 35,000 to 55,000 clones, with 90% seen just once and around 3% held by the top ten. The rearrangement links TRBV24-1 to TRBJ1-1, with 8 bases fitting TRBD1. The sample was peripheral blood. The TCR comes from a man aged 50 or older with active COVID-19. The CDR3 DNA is TGTGCCACCATAGGACAGGGCACTGAAGCTTTCTTT. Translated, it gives CATIGQGTEAFF.